These 25 T cell receptor beta chains were all obtained from the same sample, sequenced in a study of cytomegalovirus exposure and HLA in healthy donors. Researchers ran the PCR with 60 Vbeta and 13 Jbeta primers. Sequencing was performed with immunoSEQ multiplex PCR; in TCRdb, only in-frame clones are kept and a portion is missing. The sample includes some 180,000 clones, approximately 85% of them seen just once. The specimen was PBMCs. These receptors were collected from a man aged 30-40 years in good health and CMV-seropositive.

The rearrangement joins TRBV2 to TRBJ2-5; TRBD2 agrees at 7 bases. Trimming took 11 bases from V and 5 from J; bases not matched to a gene: 8. The CDR3 loop spans 12 amino acids. Germline CDR1 SNHLY, CDR2 FYNNEI. In nucleotides, the CDR3 is TGTGCCGCCGCGGGAGTGAGTGAGACCCAGTACTTC. It is translated as CAAAGVSETQYF. Combining the CDR3 with reference TRBV2 and TRBJ2-5 gives the whole variable domain EPEVTQTPSHQVTQMGQEVILRCVPISNHLYFYWYRQILGQKVEFLVSFYNNEISEKSEIFDDQFSVERPDGSNFTLKIRSTKLEDSAMYFCAAAGVSETQYFGPGTRLLVL.

This clone has a count of ten or more. The chain uses TRBV7-9 and TRBJ2-7, with D possibly being TRBD2 (5 bases). The CDR3 runs to 12 residues. Germline CDR1 reads SEHNR; CDR2 reads FQNEAQ (reference sequence). Between the trimmed V and J ends, which lost 5 bases and 3 bases, there was a span of 8 bases. The CDR3 reads CASSRAGYEQYF. CDR3 nucleotide sequence: TGTGCCAGCAGCCGGGCGGGCTACGAGCAGTACTTC.

The gene calls are TRBV5-1 and TRBJ2-7; 7 bases align to TRBD2. There are 14 residues in the CDR3. Trimming removed 0 bases from V and 3 bases from J; junction bases left unmatched: 3. The germline gives CDR1 SGHRS, CDR2 YFSETQ. The CDR3 DNA reads TGCGCCAGCAGCTTGGTTGGGGGGGGCTACGAGCAGTACGTC. Residues: CASSLVGGGYEQYV.

The chain couples TRBV11-3 to TRBJ2-1; D not resolved. Germline CDR1 and CDR2: SGHNT and YENEEA. CDR3 length equals 16 residues. The germline V and J ends were trimmed by 4 bases and 0 bases, with 13 bases remaining between them. The CDR3 region has the DNA TGTGCCAGCAGCTCATACCGGGTTACCTCCTACAATGAGCAGTTCTTC. This sequence encodes CASSSYRVTSYNEQFF.

As for this clone: The sample has other DNA sequences that encode this CDR3 too. The chain carries TRBV7-3 and TRBJ2-5, with 8 bases identical to TRBD2. Germline V CDR1 and CDR2: SGHTA, FQGTGA. V shed 1 base, J shed 5 bases, and the junction held 12 bases outside the gene matches. The CDR3 covers 17 residues. CDR3 in DNA: TGTGCCAGCAGCTTAAGGGGGCGGAGCGGGAGCTCTGAGACCCAGTACTTC. It specifies CASSLRGRSGSSETQYF. Filled out from reference TRBV7-3 and TRBJ2-5, the complete variable domain reads GAGVSQTPSNKVTEKGKYVELRCDPISGHTALYWYRQSLGQGPEFLIYFQGTGAADDSGLPNDRFFAVRPEGSVSTLKIQRTERGDSAVYLCASSLRGRSGSSETQYFGPGTRLLVL.

V is TRBV7-8 and J is TRBJ2-4; 14 positions match TRBD2. With 5 bases clipped from V and 6 bases from J, the junction kept 15 bases outside the gene matches. Germline lookup yields CDR1 SGHVS and CDR2 FQNEAQ. The CDR3 spans 19 residues. The chain's CDR3 is CASSVAGTSGRRRGNIQYF. CDR3 nucleotide sequence: TGTGCCAGCAGCGTCGCCGGGACTAGCGGGAGACGGAGGGGAAACATTCAGTACTTC. Full variable domain (outside the CDR3, taken from reference TRBV7-8 and TRBJ2-4): GAGVSQSPRYKVAKRGQDVALRCDPISGHVSLFWYQQALGQGPEFLTYFQNEAQLDKSGLPSDRFFAERPEGSVSTLKIQRTQQEDSAVYLCASSVAGTSGRRRGNIQYFGAGTRLSVL.

The chain employs TRBV5-1 and TRBJ2-1; TRBD2 aligns across 10 bases. The CDR3 runs to 15 residues. V was pared by 4 bases and J by 2 bases, with 3 bases of the junction left unmatched. Germline V lookup: CDR1 SGHRS, CDR2 YFSETQ. The CDR3 DNA reads as TGCGCCAGCAGCGTAGCGGGAGGCCCCTACAATGAGCAGTTCTTC. Its protein is CASSVAGGPYNEQFF.

This clone was recorded only once. This chain connects TRBV11-2 to TRBJ2-7; 7 bases map to TRBD2. Germline lookup yields CDR1 SGHAT and CDR2 FQNNGV. Trimming removed 3 bases from V and 4 bases from J; junction bases left unmatched: 6. The CDR3 spans 14 residues. The CDR3 is CASSFFGLVYEQYF. CDR3 coding DNA: TGTGCCAGCAGCTTTTTTGGACTAGTTTACGAGCAGTACTTC.

The rearrangement links TRBV7-3 to TRBJ2-2; the D is unclear. This CDR3 spans 13 amino acids. Between the trimmed V and J ends, which lost 5 bases and 5 bases, there was a span of 9 bases. CDR1 and CDR2 from the germline V gene are SGHTA and FQGTGA. In DNA, the CDR3 is TGTGCCAGCAGCCCCTTATCTACCGGGGAGCTGTTTTTT. It specifies CASSPLSTGELFF. Full variable domain (rest looked up from reference TRBV7-3 and TRBJ2-2): GAGVSQTPSNKVTEKGKYVELRCDPISGHTALYWYRQSLGQGPEFLIYFQGTGAADDSGLPNDRFFAVRPEGSVSTLKIQRTERGDSAVYLCASSPLSTGELFFGEGSRLTVL.

This clone was recorded only once. The chain joins TRBV9 to TRBJ1-1; the D is unclear. Trimming pared 0 bases from V and 3 bases from J, leaving 6 bases between. Germline CDR1 and CDR2: SGDLS and YYNGEE. This CDR3 comprises 13 residues. This CDR3 reads CASSVALDTEAFF. The CDR3, as DNA: TGTGCCAGCAGCGTAGCTCTAGACACTGAAGCTTTCTTT. The full variable domain, with the rest looked up from reference TRBV9 and TRBJ1-1, is DSGVTQTPKHLITATGQRVTLRCSPRSGDLSVYWYQQSLDQGLQFLIQYYNGEERAKGNILERFSAQQFPDLHSELNLSSLELGDSALYFCASSVALDTEAFFGQGTRLTVV.

The rearrangement joins TRBV2 to TRBJ2-3; 9 bases fit TRBD2. The CDR3 is 14 residues long. V shed 4 bases and J 4 bases; nucleotides not matched to a gene: 3. Germline V gene sequence: CDR1 SNHLY, CDR2 FYNNEI. The CDR3 region has the DNA TGTGCCAGCAGTGGTAGCGGGAGTGCAGATACGCAGTATTTT. Amino acids: CASSGSGSADTQYF.

On this clone itself: The junction shows a germline mismatch at one end, possibly a read error. Other DNA variants within this sample encode the same CDR3. This chain joins TRBV7-8 and TRBJ2-4; possibly TRBD2 for D (5 bases). The CDR3 length is 15 residues. Germline V lookup: CDR1 SGHVS, CDR2 FQNEAQ. The CDR3 bases are TGTGCCAGCAGCTCACTCGAGCTAGCCAAGAACATTCAGTACTTC. Translation: CASSSLELAKNIQYF.

Concerning this clone: This sample also contains other DNA sequences that code for the same CDR3. The gene calls are TRBV9 and TRBJ2-7; D call uncertain. Between the trimmed V and J ends, which lost 0 bases and 2 bases, there was a span of 9 bases. From germline, CDR1 is SGDLS and CDR2 YYNGEE. The length of the CDR3 is 14 residues. CDR3 bases: TGTGCCAGCAGCGTAGGCGGAGCAACCTACGAGCAGTACTTC. The encoded protein is CASSVGGATYEQYF.

On this clone: A junction boundary mismatches the germline segment, possibly from a read error. The chain is built from TRBV11-3 and TRBJ2-5; 9 positions agree with TRBD1. The CDR3 is 15 residues long. CDR1 and CDR2 (germline): SGHNT, YENEEA. CDR3 region: CAGSAGNRGLETQYF. In DNA form, the CDR3 reads TGTGCCGGCAGCGCCGGGAACAGGGGGCTGGAGACCCAGTACTTC.

The chain carries TRBV19 and TRBJ1-1, with 8 bases lining up with TRBD1. In germline, CDR1 is LNHDA, CDR2 SQIVND (reference sequence). The ends lost 8 bases at V and 5 bases at J; junction bases unmatched: 7. CDR3 length: 13 amino acids. Here the CDR3 reads CASRQGALTEAFF. In nucleotides, the CDR3 is TGTGCCAGTCGGCAGGGGGCGCTTACTGAAGCTTTCTTT.

This clone has only one observation. The chain is built from TRBV20-1 and TRBJ1-2; 7 bases line up with TRBD1. Germline CDR1 and CDR2: DFQATT and SNEGSKA (reference sequence). This CDR3 region has 11 residues. Trimming took 4 bases from V and 7 from J; bases not matched to a gene: 3. Written as DNA, the CDR3 is TGCAGTGCTACGACAGGGCCTGGCTACACCTTC. Its protein is CSATTGPGYTF.

This clone was counted only a few times. The chain carries TRBV27 and TRBJ2-3; D is perhaps TRBD2 (6 bases). The V gene lost 4 bases and the J gene lost 2 bases, with 10 bases spanning the gap. CDR1 is MNHEY and CDR2 is SMNVEV in the germline V gene (reference sequence). CDR3 length equals 14 residues. CDR3 in amino acids: CASSSRDFTDTQYF. CDR3 DNA: TGTGCCAGCAGTTCCCGGGACTTCACAGATACGCAGTATTTT.

The genes are TRBV5-1 and TRBJ1-1, with TRBD1 identical over 9 bases. Germline V CDR1 and CDR2: SGHRS, YFSETQ. The CDR3 covers 16 residues. The V segment lost 2 bases and the J segment 5 bases; nucleotides outside the gene matches: 10. The CDR3 region has the DNA TGCGCCAGCAGCTTACAACAGGGGGCATGGGTTACTGAAGCTTTCTTT. Protein sequence: CASSLQQGAWVTEAFF. Looking up the rest from reference TRBV5-1 and TRBJ1-1 gives the full variable domain: KAGVTQTPRYLIKTRGQQVTLSCSPISGHRSVSWYQQTPGQGLQFLFEYFSETQRNKGNFPGRFSGRQFSNSRSEMNVSTLELGDSALYLCASSLQQGAWVTEAFFGQGTRLTVV.

This clone was seen once. The chain uses TRBV19 and TRBJ1-5, with unresolved D. The V end lost 1 base, the J end lost 7 bases, and 8 bases lay between the germline ends. The germline V gene has CDR1 LNHDA and CDR2 SQIVND (reference sequence). The CDR3 runs 13 residues. Here the CDR3 DNA reads TGTGCCAGTAGTATAGTATTCCAGCAGCCCCAGCATTTT. Translation gives CASSIVFQQPQHF.

The CDR3 bases are TGTGCCAGCAGCGTGAGTACCGCCGGCTCCTACAATGAGCAGTTCTTC. It encodes CASSVSTAGSYNEQFF. The rearrangement uses TRBV5-5 and TRBJ2-1; no definite D call. Trimming cost V 4 bases and J 0 bases, with 14 bases left between them. This CDR3 region has 16 residues. Germline V gene data show CDR1 as SGHKS and CDR2 as YYEKEE (reference sequence).

V is TRBV27 and J is TRBJ1-2; D gene ambiguous. V was cut by 0 bases and J by 6 bases, with 11 bases left in between. This CDR3 comprises 14 residues. Per germline, CDR1 MNHEY and CDR2 SMNVEV (reference sequence). In DNA, the CDR3 is TGTGCCAGCAGTTTATCGAACACGCATCATGGCTACACCTTC. Protein sequence: CASSLSNTHHGYTF.

The gene calls are TRBV7-8 and TRBJ2-3; 12 bases are shared with TRBD2. The V and J ends lost 5 bases and 0 bases, in that order; junction bases with no gene match: 6. The length of the CDR3 is 17 residues. The germline CDR1 and CDR2 sequences are SGHVS and FQNEAQ. CDR3 sequence: CASSIRLAGASTDTQYF. DNA of the CDR3: TGTGCCAGCAGCATACGACTAGCGGGAGCTAGCACAGATACGCAGTATTTT.

The chain recombines TRBV14 with TRBJ1-2; 9 positions agree with TRBD1. The CDR3 loop spans 15 amino acids. The ends lost 1 base at V and 7 bases at J; junction bases unmatched: 7. Germline V CDR1 and CDR2: SGHDN, FVKESK. In DNA, the CDR3 is TGTGCCAGCAGCCAAGGGGGGACAGGGAGGTTTGGCTACACCTTC. Amino acids: CASSQGGTGRFGYTF. The complete variable domain, with remaining parts taken from reference TRBV14 and TRBJ1-2, reads EAGVTQFPSHSVIEKGQTVTLRCDPISGHDNLYWYRRVMGKEIKFLLHFVKESKQDESGMPNNRFLAERTGGTYSTLKVQPAELEDSGVYFCASSQGGTGRFGYTFGSGTRLTVV.

The chain carries TRBV9 and TRBJ2-5, with 7 bases fitting TRBD1. The CDR3 sequence is 14 residues long. V shed 3 bases, J shed 1 base, and the junction held 3 bases outside the gene matches. From germline, CDR1 is SGDLS and CDR2 YYNGEE. The DNA for the CDR3 is TGTGCCAGCAGCGCGGGACAGCTCCAAGAGACCCAGTACTTC. Amino acids: CASSAGQLQETQYF.

The chain uses TRBV5-4 and TRBJ1-2; TRBD1 might be the D (6 bases). CDR1 and CDR2 (germline): SGHNT, YYREEE (reference sequence). The ends were cut back, 3 bases at V and 8 bases at J, with 11 bases in the middle. This CDR3 is built from 12 residues. This chain's CDR3 is CASSSDSAGYTF. The CDR3 DNA is TGTGCCAGCAGCTCGGACAGTGCCGGCTACACCTTC.